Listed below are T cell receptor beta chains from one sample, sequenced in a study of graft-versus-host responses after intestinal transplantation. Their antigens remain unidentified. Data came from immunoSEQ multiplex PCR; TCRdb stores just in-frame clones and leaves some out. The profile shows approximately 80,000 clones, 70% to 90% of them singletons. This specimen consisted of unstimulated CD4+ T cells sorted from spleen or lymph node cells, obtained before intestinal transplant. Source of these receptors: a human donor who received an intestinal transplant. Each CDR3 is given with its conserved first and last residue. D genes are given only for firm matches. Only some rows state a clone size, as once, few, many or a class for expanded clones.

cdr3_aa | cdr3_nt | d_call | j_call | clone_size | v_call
CASRATGLDQPQHF | TGTGCCAGCAGGGCTACAGGGTTAGATCAGCCCCAGCATTTT | - | TRBJ1-5 | - | TRBV28
CASRPTGTLNTEAFF | TGTGCCAGCAGGCCCACCGGGACTCTGAACACTGAAGCTTTCTTT | - | TRBJ1-1 | - | TRBV6-4
CASSGTAQGRYGYTF | TGTGCCAGCAGTGGTACTGCACAGGGCCGGTATGGCTACACCTTC | - | TRBJ1-2 | - | TRBV27
CASSYLGTGENIQYF | TGTGCCAGCAGTTACCTTGGGACAGGGGAAAACATTCAGTACTTC | TRBD1 | TRBJ2-4 | - | TRBV6-5
CASSFLQGFPGELFF | TGTGCCAGCAGTTTCCTGCAGGGGTTCCCCGGGGAGCTGTTTTTT | - | TRBJ2-2 | - | TRBV28
CASSMLRDSPLHF | TGCGCCAGCAGTATGCTGCGGGATTCACCCCTCCACTTT | - | TRBJ1-6 | - | TRBV10-1
CASSPQTKGDIQYF | TGTGCCAGCTCACCACAGACAAAGGGGGACATTCAGTACTTC | - | TRBJ2-4 | - | TRBV18
CASSLRGTTPKETQYF | TGTGCCAGCAGTTTAAGGGGGACGACACCGAAAGAGACCCAGTACTTC | - | TRBJ2-5 | - | TRBV27
CASSLTGVSYEQYF | TGTGCCAGCAGTTTAACAGGGGTTTCCTACGAGCAGTACTTC | TRBD1 | TRBJ2-7 | - | TRBV28
CASSSLPRDAYSNQPQHF | TGTGCCAGCAGCTCATTGCCCCGGGATGCTTATAGCAATCAGCCCCAGCATTTT | - | TRBJ1-5 | few | TRBV7-3
CASSSGQVPYGYTF | TGCGCCAGCAGCTCTGGACAAGTACCCTATGGCTACACCTTC | - | TRBJ1-2 | few | TRBV5-1
CASSLSGQGAPYGYTF | TGTGCCAGCAGCTTGTCAGGGCAGGGGGCACCTTATGGCTACACCTTC | TRBD1 | TRBJ1-2 | - | TRBV7-9
CASSLIKNTEAFF | TGTGCCAGCAGCTTGATCAAGAACACTGAAGCTTTCTTT | - | TRBJ1-1 | - | TRBV5-4